This T cell receptor (beta chain) was sequenced in a study of CD8 T cells in ankylosing spondylitis. With molecular barcodes, quantitative 5'-RACE was used to make the TCR beta libraries. Each CDR3 protein is one row after TCRdb ran MiXCR on the 5' RACE reads. In the table there are some 100,000 distinct CDR3 sequences, 8% to 10% of which are singletons. From germline, CDR1 is SGDLS and CDR2 YYNGEE. V lost 4 bases, J lost 2 bases, and 15 bases lay in between. The CDR3 sequence is 15 residues long. This clonotype was picked up many times. Its antigen is as yet unknown. Study conclusions and caveats: Ankylosing spondylitis blood appeared to be characterized by a TCR beta motif of roughly eight highly homologous variants.

The sequenced sample was blood, either unsorted or a sorted T cell fraction (not recorded which). The source of this sequence is a male donor with ankylosing spondylitis or in good health (not recorded which). This sequence joins TRBV9 and TRBJ2-5; the D gene is possibly TRBD2 (6 bases). The CDR3 loop is CASSPEGTRQETQYF. The CDR3 coding sequence is TGTGCCAGCAGCCCGGAGGGGACGCGTCAAGAGACCCAGTACTTC.